The 12 T cell receptor beta chains below were found in one sample sequenced in a study of T cells in Graves' hyperthyroidism and ophthalmopathy (dated by TCRdb to 2018 to 2020). Libraries were prepared through multiplex PCR. Sequencer: Illumina HiSeq 2000. The TCR beta CDR3 regions were amplified from RNA transcripts. A first-round RT-PCR of the TCR CDR3 used the HTBI primer set with the Qiagen OneStep RT-PCR kit. TCRdb took the public reads, trimmed them with fastp at Q25, ran MiXCR for clone calling and kept in-frame beta chains. A single entry per CDR3 protein holds the most common genes and DNA from its merged rows. This sample gives about 500,000 distinct CDR3 sequences in total; about 16% of them show up just once. The ten top clones hold approximately 30% of the sample. Sequences were obtained from blood. The receptors here all came from a woman aged 30 to 39 with Graves' ophthalmopathy.

This clonotype was picked up many times. The V and J genes are TRBV30 and TRBJ1-4; 11 nucleotides align to TRBD1. CDR1 and CDR2 from the germline V gene are GTSNPN and SVGIG (reference sequence). The CDR3 runs to 19 residues. Trimming took 1 base from V and 3 from J; bases not matched to a gene: 13. The CDR3 DNA sequence: TGTGCCTGGAGTGCCGTCCGGACAGGGGGCATTGTGGCTAATGAAAAACTGTTTTTT. Amino acid sequence: CAWSAVRTGGIVANEKLFF. Complete variable domain (other parts from reference TRBV30 and TRBJ1-4): SQTIHQWPATLVQPVGSPLSLECTVEGTSNPNLYWYRQAAGRGLQLLFYSVGIGQISSEVPQNLSASRPQDRQFILSSKKLLLSDSGFYLCAWSAVRTGGIVANEKLFFGSGTQLSVL.

This clonotype was seen a handful of times. The chain uses TRBV20-1 and TRBJ2-7, with D perhaps TRBD1 (5 bases). The CDR3 loop spans 11 amino acids. Deletions cut 2 bases from V and 5 bases from J, with 7 bases between. Germline assignment: CDR1 DFQATT and CDR2 SNEGSKA (reference sequence). The CDR3 DNA reads as TGCAGTGCTAGACTCAGGGACGAGCAGTACTTC. Amino acid sequence: CSARLRDEQYF.

This clonotype was detected many times. The rearrangement joins TRBV20-1 to TRBJ2-1; D tentatively reads TRBD1 or TRBD2 (6 bases each). This CDR3 region has 13 residues. The V gene lost 5 bases and the J gene lost 6 bases, with 14 bases spanning the gap. CDR1 DFQATT and CDR2 SNEGSKA come from the germline V gene (reference sequence). DNA of the CDR3: TGCAGTGCTGATTCCGGAGGGGGCAATGAGCAGTTCTTC. Protein sequence: CSADSGGGNEQFF.

About this clonotype: A much bigger clone sits one base away, suggesting this may be a read error. The chain couples TRBV5-1 to TRBJ2-7, with a weak D call TRBD1 (5 bases). Germline V gene sequence: CDR1 SGHRS, CDR2 YFSETQ. The CDR3 has 15 amino acids. CDR3 sequence: CASSLGVGVSYEQCF. Written as DNA, the CDR3 is TGCGCCAGCAGCTTGGGGGTAGGGGTCTCCTACGAGCAGTGCTTC.

This clonotype came up many times. V is TRBV28 and J is TRBJ1-6, with TRBD1 as a possible D gene (6 bases). The CDR3 contains 16 residues. Germline assignment: CDR1 MDHEN and CDR2 SYDVKM. Trimming stripped 6 bases from V and 14 bases from J, with 26 bases between. Written as DNA, the CDR3 is TGTGCCAGCAGCTCGATGGGGGGGACATCCCCGGTTTCCCTCCACTTT. Its protein product is CASSSMGGTSPVSLHF. Together with reference TRBV28 and TRBJ1-6, the CDR3 gives the full variable domain: DVKVTQSSRYLVKRTGEKVFLECVQDMDHENMFWYRQDPGLGLRLIYFSYDVKMKEKGDIPEGYSVSREKKERFSLILESASTNQTSMYLCASSSMGGTSPVSLHFGNGTRLTVT.

DNA of the CDR3: TGCAGTGCTAGTACCCGAGCAGGGCATCAGCCCCAGCATTTT. This sequence encodes CSASTRAGHQPQHF. V usage is TRBV20-1 and J usage is TRBJ1-5; D is possibly TRBD1 (5 bases). The V gene's germline CDR1 is DFQATT and CDR2 SNEGSKA (reference sequence). This CDR3 is built from 14 residues. Trimming cost V 3 bases and J 5 bases, with 14 bases left between them.

Comments on this clonotype: The junction shows a germline mismatch at one end, possibly a read error. The rearrangement links TRBV20-1 to TRBJ2-1, with unresolved D. This CDR3 is 16 amino acids long. Germline CDR1 is DFQATT and CDR2 is SNEGSKA (reference sequence). The CDR3 reads CSARVIGLNSYNGQFF. The CDR3 nucleotides read TGCAGTGCTAGAGTTATCGGGTTGAACTCCTACAATGGGCAGTTCTTC.

This clonotype has ten or more counts. CDR3 amino acids: CASSFPLLAGAYEQYF. CDR3 nucleotides: TGTGCCAGCAGTTTCCCCCTACTAGCGGGAGCCTACGAGCAGTACTTC. This rearrangement joins TRBV28 to TRBJ2-7; 11 bases are shared with TRBD2. Looked up from germline, CDR1 is MDHEN and CDR2 is SYDVKM. The CDR3 runs 16 residues. V gave up 3 bases and J gave up 2 bases; unmatched junction bases: 6.

This chain uses TRBV19 with TRBJ2-5, with D perhaps matching TRBD1 or TRBD2 (5 bases each). Germline CDR1 and CDR2: LNHDA and SQIVND (reference sequence). The CDR3 runs to 14 residues. The V gene lost 6 bases and the J gene lost 1 base, with 12 bases spanning the gap. The CDR3 reads CASSRSRGQETQYF. The CDR3 coding sequence is TGTGCCAGTAGCCGGTCGAGGGGCCAAGAGACCCAGTACTTC.

This chain joins TRBV7-2 and TRBJ2-3, with TRBD2 matching 9 bases. CDR3 length: 15 amino acids. V shed 8 bases, J shed 8 bases, and the junction held 14 bases outside the gene matches. The germline gives CDR1 SGHTA, CDR2 FQGNSA. Here the CDR3 DNA reads TGTGCCAGCTTAATTGTAGCGGGAGTAAGTGGTACGCAGTATTTT. This sequence encodes CASLIVAGVSGTQYF.

In its sample, this clonotype was seen many times. The junction departs from the called germline gene at one end, perhaps through a read error. This sequence joins TRBV12-3 or TRBV12-4 and TRBJ2-3; 9 bases are shared with TRBD2. The CDR3 length is 15 residues. The CDR3 bases are TGTGCCAGCAGTATAGCGGGAGCTAGCACAGATACGCAGTATTTT. Translating it yields CASSIAGASTDTQYF.

In the case of this clonotype: Being one base from a much bigger clone, this may be a read error. The genes are TRBV7-9 and TRBJ2-2; unclear D gene. V was clipped by 4 bases and J by 0 bases, with 9 bases between them. The germline CDR1 and CDR2 sequences are SEHNR and FQNEAQ (reference sequence). This CDR3 region has 15 residues. The CDR3 protein is CASSSEAANTGELFF. CDR3 nucleotides: TGTGCCAGCAGCTCCGAGGCAGCGAACACCGGGGAGCTGTTTTTT.